This entry lists 20 T cell receptor beta chains sequenced from one sample in a study of blood T cell repertoires in COVID-19. The table came from immunoSEQ multiplex PCR; TCRdb's copy has only in-frame clones and leaves some out. This sample has fewer than 200,000 clones, with approximately 86% found just once. Sequenced material: peripheral blood. The receptor source for this set is a man in his 60s who had recovered from COVID-19.

This chain uses TRBV13 with TRBJ2-3; no reliable D call. Germline V lookup: CDR1 PRHDT, CDR2 FYEKMQ (reference sequence). V lost 0 bases, J lost 0 bases, and 22 bases lay in between. There are 20 residues in the CDR3. CDR3 in amino acids: CASSLGLIGEAQSSTDTQYF. The CDR3 DNA reads TGTGCCAGCAGCTTAGGTTTAATCGGAGAAGCCCAATCTAGCACAGATACGCAGTATTTT.

This chain links TRBV2 with TRBJ1-3; D not resolved. The germline gives CDR1 SNHLY, CDR2 FYNNEI. Trimming left V 6 bases short and J 8 bases short, with 11 bases between. The CDR3 contains 12 residues. CDR3 amino acids: CASRELSHTIYF. The DNA of the CDR3 is TGTGCCAGCAGGGAGTTGAGCCACACCATATATTTT.

V and J are TRBV5-6 and TRBJ2-7; 8 positions agree with TRBD1. V was clipped by 2 bases and J by 0 bases; unmatched bases: 7. The CDR3 consists of 16 residues. Germline CDR1 and CDR2: SGHDT and YYEEEE. The CDR3: CASSFLDRGSSYEQYF. The DNA of the CDR3 is TGTGCCAGCAGCTTCCTAGACAGGGGAAGCTCCTACGAGCAGTACTTC.

V usage is TRBV18 and J usage is TRBJ2-3; 13 nucleotides line up with TRBD2. V trimming: 4 bases; J trimming: 6 bases; junction bases outside the gene matches: 7. Germline V CDR1 and CDR2: KGHSH, LQKENI. The CDR3 totals 16 residues. CDR3 sequence: CASSRTSGGEVDTQYF. CDR3 bases: TGTGCCAGCTCACGGACTAGCGGGGGCGAAGTGGATACGCAGTATTTT.

The rearrangement links TRBV9 to TRBJ2-7; TRBD1 matches 10 bases. Losses at the gene ends were 4 bases for V and 7 bases for J; bases not matched to a gene: 8. The length of the CDR3 is 14 residues. The germline V gene encodes CDR1 SGDLS and CDR2 YYNGEE. CDR3 bases: TGTGCCAGCAGCCCCGGGGACAGGGGTCAGGAGCAGTACTTC. As protein: CASSPGDRGQEQYF.

The chain uses TRBV3-1 (or the pseudogene TRBV3-2) and TRBJ1-3; D is possibly TRBD1 (5 bases). Trimming left V 2 bases short and J 1 base short, with 6 bases between. The CDR3 extends over 14 amino acids. The germline gives CDR1 LGHDT, CDR2 YNNKEL (reference sequence). The CDR3 nucleotides are TGTGCCAGCAGCCAAAGACAGTCTGGAAACACCATATATTTT. Translating gives CASSQRQSGNTIYF.

The rearrangement links TRBV7-9 to TRBJ2-1, with 10 bases identical to TRBD1. The germline V gene encodes CDR1 SEHNR and CDR2 FQNEAQ (reference sequence). Trimming removed 5 bases from V and 4 bases from J; junction bases left unmatched: 5. The CDR3 runs 15 residues. The CDR3 sequence is CASSIGQGDYNEQFF. For the CDR3, the DNA is TGTGCCAGCAGCATCGGACAGGGGGATTACAATGAGCAGTTCTTC.

The chain joins TRBV28 to TRBJ2-3; TRBD1 agrees at 9 bases. The CDR3 is made up of 15 amino acids. Germline V gene lookup returns CDR1 MDHEN and CDR2 SYDVKM. With 6 bases clipped from V and 1 base from J, the junction kept 5 bases outside the gene matches. The CDR3 bases are TGTGCCAGCAGCTCCACAGGGGGCGGCACAGATACGCAGTATTTT. Amino acids: CASSSTGGGTDTQYF.

The chain links TRBV7-2 to TRBJ2-1; 10 bases agree with TRBD1. This CDR3 spans 16 amino acids. Losses at the gene ends were 4 bases for V and 6 bases for J; bases not matched to a gene: 9. Germline V CDR1 and CDR2: SGHTA, FQGNSA. The CDR3 region has the DNA TGTGCCAGCAGCTCGCGTCCCGGGACAGGGGCCAATGAGCAGTTCTTC. Encoded protein: CASSSRPGTGANEQFF.

J is TRBJ2-5 and V is TRBV7-6, with D hard to call. The CDR3 covers 15 residues. Trimming pared 6 bases from V and 5 bases from J, leaving 19 bases between. Germline CDR1 reads SGHVS; CDR2 reads FNYEAQ. CDR3 in amino acids: CASSDGSPLGETQYF. CDR3 coding DNA: TGTGCCAGCAGTGACGGGTCCCCCCTCGGGGAGACCCAGTACTTC.

The genes are TRBV4-2 and TRBJ2-2, with D tentatively TRBD1 (6 bases). The CDR3 runs 15 residues. Germline assignment: CDR1 LGHNA and CDR2 YNFKEQ. Between the trimmed V and J ends, which lost 3 bases and 4 bases, there was a span of 12 bases. The CDR3 bases are TGTGCCAGCAGCCAGAACAGGGTAGGCACCGGGGAGCTGTTTTTT. Its translation: CASSQNRVGTGELFF.

The chain employs TRBV19 and TRBJ1-2; D not resolved. V shed 3 bases and J shed 7 bases, with 9 bases lying between them. The CDR3 has 12 residues. CDR1 and CDR2 (germline): LNHDA, SQIVND (reference sequence). The CDR3 is CASSIEGFGYTF. The DNA for the CDR3 is TGTGCCAGTAGTATTGAGGGTTTTGGCTACACCTTC.

This chain connects TRBV7-2 to TRBJ1-4; 8 bases are shared with TRBD1. J lost 11 bases, V lost 2 bases, and 10 bases had no gene match. CDR1 and CDR2 (germline): SGHTA, FQGNSA. The CDR3 is 15 amino acids. The CDR3 spells CASSLSGQGPGKLFF. The CDR3 DNA is TGTGCCAGCAGCTTATCCGGACAGGGTCCGGGGAAACTGTTTTTT.

V usage is TRBV6-1 and J usage is TRBJ1-2; TRBD1 is a possible D gene (6 bases). Trimming removed 3 bases from V and 7 bases from J, with 15 bases in between. This CDR3 contains 14 residues. Germline-derived CDR1 and CDR2 are MNHNS and SASEGT. The CDR3 DNA is TGTGCCAGCAGTGAGTCACGGGGGGCGAGTGGCTACACCTTC. Translation gives CASSESRGASGYTF.

The V gene is TRBV6-1, the J gene TRBJ2-7; 15 bases line up with TRBD2. V dropped 4 bases and J dropped 5; count of bases not matched to a gene: 6. Germline V gives CDR1 MNHNS, CDR2 SASEGT. The CDR3 length is 16 residues. For the CDR3, the DNA is TGTGCCAGCAGTGCGGGACTAGCGGGGGGAAGGAACGAGCAGTACTTC. This translates into CASSAGLAGGRNEQYF.

The V and J genes are TRBV5-1 and TRBJ1-5; 9 nucleotides agree with TRBD1. V trimming: 0 bases; J trimming: 6 bases; junction bases outside the gene matches: 1. Germline CDR1 reads SGHRS; CDR2 reads YFSETQ. The CDR3 totals 14 residues. The CDR3 loop reads CASSLDRGRQPQHF. Written as DNA, the CDR3 is TGCGCCAGCAGCTTGGACAGGGGGCGTCAGCCCCAGCATTTT.

This clone came up once. The rearrangement links TRBV2 to TRBJ1-5, with a weak D call TRBD1 (5 bases). The V gene lost 7 bases and the J gene lost 4 bases, with 11 bases spanning the gap. The CDR3 totals 13 residues. Germline V CDR1 and CDR2: SNHLY, FYNNEI. The CDR3 loop is CASKDSFNQPQHF. CDR3 coding DNA: TGTGCCAGCAAAGACAGTTTTAATCAGCCCCAGCATTTT.

The chain couples TRBV6-5 to TRBJ1-4; perhaps TRBD1 as D (6 bases). V was shortened by 9 bases and J by 10 bases, with 12 bases between the two germline ends. The germline V gene encodes CDR1 MNHEY and CDR2 SVGAGI. The length of the CDR3 is 11 residues. The CDR3 nucleotides are TGTGCCAGGGGGAGGGGGGGAAAACTGTTTTTT. Its translation is CARGRGGKLFF.

The chain employs TRBV19 and TRBJ1-4; D is uncertain. Germline V lookup: CDR1 LNHDA, CDR2 SQIVND (reference sequence). This CDR3 has 15 residues. Trimming left V 5 bases short and J 7 bases short, with 17 bases between. CDR3 sequence reads: CASSPGEVPIEKLFF. The CDR3 nucleotides are TGTGCCAGTAGTCCCGGGGAGGTCCCAATTGAAAAACTGTTTTTT.

The chain joins TRBV9 to TRBJ1-1, with D perhaps TRBD1 (6 bases). Looked up from germline, CDR1 is SGDLS and CDR2 is YYNGEE. This CDR3 contains 14 residues. Deletions cut 3 bases from V and 1 base from J, with 10 bases between. The chain's CDR3 is CASSAGQKNTEAFF. Here the CDR3 DNA reads TGTGCCAGCAGCGCCGGACAGAAGAACACTGAAGCTTTCTTT.